A single sample is the source of the 28 T cell receptor beta chains below, sequenced in a study of CD8 T cells in ankylosing spondylitis. Notes on the study in general: Blood of patients with ankylosing spondylitis appeared to be characterized by a TCR beta motif of 8 or 9 highly homologous variants.

TCRdb re-analysed the 5' RACE reads in MiXCR, keeping a single row per CDR3 protein. The table includes about 800,000 distinct CDR3 sequences, about an eighth detected once. These receptors have no identified antigens. The sequenced sample consisted of blood, either unsorted or a sorted T cell fraction (not recorded which). These receptors originate from a male donor with ankylosing spondylitis.

This clonotype was seen only a few times. The chain couples TRBV20-1 to TRBJ2-1, with 11 bases aligning to TRBD2. CDR3 length: 15 amino acids. Germline lookup yields CDR1 DFQATT and CDR2 SNEGSKA (reference sequence). V shed 6 bases and J 0 bases; nucleotides not matched to a gene: 4. The CDR3 loop reads CSARLAGSSYNEQFF. The CDR3 DNA sequence: TGCAGTGCACGACTAGCGGGGAGCTCCTACAATGAGCAGTTCTTC.

V is TRBV6-6 and J is TRBJ2-5; D assignment may be TRBD1 or TRBD2 (5 bases each). CDR1 is MNHNY, CDR2 SVGAGI, per germline (reference sequence). CDR3 length: 14 residues. The germline V and J ends were trimmed by 3 bases and 4 bases, with 12 bases remaining between them. The CDR3 sequence: CASSYDSGTETQYF. CDR3 nucleotides: TGTGCCAGCAGTTATGACAGCGGCACAGAGACCCAGTACTTC.

This clonotype was seen at least ten times. The genes are TRBV29-1 and TRBJ2-3; TRBD1 matches at 8 bases. The CDR3 has 13 amino acids. From germline, CDR1 is SQVTM and CDR2 ANQGSEA. The junction had 5 bases not matched to a gene; V was cut back by 7 bases and J by 2 bases. This chain's CDR3 is CSAMTGATDTQYF. DNA of the CDR3: TGCAGCGCCATGACAGGGGCCACAGATACGCAGTATTTT.

The rearrangement uses TRBV28 and TRBJ2-3; a possible D gene is TRBD1 (6 bases). The CDR3 runs 13 residues. CDR1 and CDR2 (germline): MDHEN, SYDVKM. V gave up 8 bases and J gave up 1 base, with 10 bases separating them. CDR3 DNA sequence: TGTGCCAGCGGACAGTGGGGCACAGATACGCAGTATTTT. Protein: CASGQWGTDTQYF.

This rearrangement joins TRBV12-3 or TRBV12-4 to TRBJ2-1; 7 bases match TRBD1. CDR3 length equals 13 residues. The trim removed 5 bases at V and 8 bases at J, leaving 6 bases unmatched. The chain's CDR3 is CASSRQGKDEQFF. The CDR3 nucleotides read TGTGCCAGCAGTCGACAGGGTAAGGATGAGCAGTTCTTC.

J is TRBJ1-4 and V is TRBV29-1, with D tentatively TRBD1 (5 bases). The CDR3 runs 13 residues. Looked up from germline, CDR1 is SQVTM and CDR2 is ANQGSEA. Trimming took 3 bases from V and 6 from J, leaving 11 bases between them. The CDR3 here is CSVDGGGYEKLFF. CDR3 in DNA: TGCAGCGTTGACGGTGGGGGGTATGAAAAACTGTTTTTT.

The chain links TRBV7-8 to TRBJ2-1, with 7 bases aligning to TRBD1. This CDR3 comprises 19 residues. The J segment lost 5 bases and the V segment lost 2 bases, leaving 18 bases of the junction unmatched. CDR1 is SGHVS, CDR2 FQNEAQ, per germline. The CDR3 protein is CASSLRGHGGRERNNEQFF. The CDR3 DNA follows: TGTGCCAGCAGCTTAAGGGGGCATGGCGGCAGGGAAAGGAACAATGAGCAGTTCTTC.

This clonotype was seen at least ten times. The chain combines TRBV29-1 with TRBJ2-1, with 9 bases matching TRBD2. Germline V lookup: CDR1 SQVTM, CDR2 ANQGSEA. The length of the CDR3 is 14 residues. V shed 3 bases and J 2 bases; nucleotides not matched to a gene: 2. CDR3 nucleotides: TGCAGCGTTGAGGCTAGCGGGGCCTACAATGAGCAGTTCTTC. Protein sequence: CSVEASGAYNEQFF.

This clonotype was observed at least ten times. The chain joins TRBV5-1 to TRBJ2-5; D might be TRBD2 (5 bases). Trimming cost V 0 bases and J 9 bases, with 15 bases left between them. Germline V gene lookup returns CDR1 SGHRS and CDR2 YFSETQ. The CDR3 totals 14 residues. Here the CDR3 reads CASSLAGLQSPQYF. Written as DNA, the CDR3 is TGCGCCAGCAGCTTGGCCGGACTCCAAAGTCCCCAGTACTTC. The full variable domain, its missing parts supplied by reference TRBV5-1 and TRBJ2-5, is KAGVTQTPRYLIKTRGQQVTLSCSPISGHRSVSWYQQTPGQGLQFLFEYFSETQRNKGNFPGRFSGRQFSNSRSEMNVSTLELGDSALYLCASSLAGLQSPQYFGPGTRLLVL.

This clonotype was counted at least ten times. The chain joins TRBV29-1 to TRBJ2-3, with D possibly matching TRBD1 (5 bases). The CDR3 length is 14 residues. V lost 7 bases to trimming and J lost 0 bases, with 14 bases between them. CDR1 SQVTM and CDR2 ANQGSEA come from the germline V gene. This chain's CDR3 is CSAREGSSTDTQYF. The CDR3 DNA reads as TGCAGCGCCAGGGAAGGGTCTAGCACAGATACGCAGTATTTT.

A few counts support this clonotype. The chain carries TRBV3-1 and TRBJ1-1; D gene uncertain. The CDR3 consists of 13 residues. With 5 bases removed from V and 0 bases from J, the gap between germline ends came to 7 bases. Germline-derived CDR1 and CDR2 are LGHDT and YNNKEL (reference sequence). DNA for the CDR3: TGTGCCAGCAGCTCCAGTTTGAACACTGAAGCTTTCTTT. It yields the protein CASSSSLNTEAFF.

V gene TRBV21-1 combines with J gene TRBJ2-1; the table's D call TRBD2 went unverified against the DNA. TRBV21-1 is flagged as a pseudogene. The CDR3 is 18 residues long. The CDR3: CASSNGLAGDQIYNEQFF. The CDR3 DNA is TGTGCCAGCAGCAACGGTCTAGCGGGGGACCAGATTTACAATGAGCAGTTCTTC.

V and J are TRBV28 and TRBJ1-5, with D maybe TRBD1 (6 bases). CDR1 is MDHEN and CDR2 is SYDVKM in the germline V gene. This CDR3 is 15 amino acids long. V was cut by 4 bases and J by 5 bases, with 15 bases left in between. The CDR3 protein is CASSSLLRGHQPQHF. Written as DNA, the CDR3 is TGTGCCAGCAGTTCCCTCCTCAGGGGCCATCAGCCCCAGCATTTT. Together with reference TRBV28 and TRBJ1-5, the CDR3 gives the full variable domain: DVKVTQSSRYLVKRTGEKVFLECVQDMDHENMFWYRQDPGLGLRLIYFSYDVKMKEKGDIPEGYSVSREKKERFSLILESASTNQTSMYLCASSSLLRGHQPQHFGDGTRLSIL.

The rearrangement links TRBV4-3 to TRBJ1-4, with D hard to call. Germline assignment: CDR1 LGHNA and CDR2 YSLEER. This CDR3 is 13 amino acids long. Trimming shortened V by 0 bases and J by 5 bases, and 4 bases separated the two germline ends. CDR3 amino acids: CASSQEPNEKLFF. CDR3 coding DNA: TGCGCCAGCAGCCAAGAACCAAATGAAAAACTGTTTTTT.

This clonotype occurred many times. This rearrangement joins TRBV7-2 to TRBJ2-5; D gene unclear. This CDR3 is 13 amino acids long. V dropped 3 bases and J dropped 5 bases, with 10 bases sitting between them. Germline V gene sequence: CDR1 SGHTA, CDR2 FQGNSA. This chain's CDR3 is CASSLDPRETQYF. For the CDR3, the DNA is TGTGCCAGCAGCTTGGACCCTCGGGAGACCCAGTACTTC.

This clonotype was found a few times. The V gene is TRBV5-1, the J gene TRBJ2-1; no firm D call. CDR3 length: 15 amino acids. Trimming pared 1 base from V and 0 bases from J, leaving 8 bases between. CDR1 SGHRS and CDR2 YFSETQ come from the germline V gene. CDR3 DNA sequence: TGCGCCAGCAGCTTGATTCCCGACTCCTACAATGAGCAGTTCTTC. Translated, it gives CASSLIPDSYNEQFF. The whole variable domain, remainder taken from reference TRBV5-1 and TRBJ2-1, is KAGVTQTPRYLIKTRGQQVTLSCSPISGHRSVSWYQQTPGQGLQFLFEYFSETQRNKGNFPGRFSGRQFSNSRSEMNVSTLELGDSALYLCASSLIPDSYNEQFFGPGTRLTVL.

The V call is TRBV2, the J call TRBJ2-7; 8 positions match TRBD1. Germline assignment: CDR1 SNHLY and CDR2 FYNNEI. The CDR3 covers 14 residues. Unmatched junction bases numbered 6, after V lost 6 bases and J lost 2 bases. The CDR3, as DNA: TGTGCCAGCAGACCGGACAGGGCGGCCTACGAGCAGTACTTC. The encoded protein is CASRPDRAAYEQYF.

The gene calls are TRBV6-1 and TRBJ2-5, with 14 bases identical to TRBD2. Trimming took 6 bases from V and 5 from J; bases not matched to a gene: 5. Germline CDR1 reads MNHNS; CDR2 reads SASEGT. This CDR3 spans 15 amino acids. The CDR3 DNA is TGTGCCAGCAGCGGGACTAGCGGGAGTTTTGAGACCCAGTACTTC. Its translation is CASSGTSGSFETQYF.

V and J are TRBV10-3 and TRBJ2-1; 7 positions agree with TRBD2. CDR3 length equals 14 residues. Germline V gene data show CDR1 as ENHRY and CDR2 as SYGVKD. After removal of 6 bases from V and 8 bases from J, the junction contained 10 bases not matched to a gene. CDR3 in DNA: TGTGCCATCAGGGCGGGAGCCGGGGTCGATGAGCAGTTCTTC. It is translated as CAIRAGAGVDEQFF.

This clonotype was observed a few times. The genes are TRBV11-2 and TRBJ2-1; D not certain. V was shortened by 2 bases and J by 10 bases, with 6 bases between the two germline ends. The CDR3 totals 11 residues. Germline V lookup: CDR1 SGHAT, CDR2 FQNNGV. CDR3 sequence (DNA): TGTGCCAGCAGCTTAATAACGGAGCAGTTCTTC. Its protein is CASSLITEQFF. The full variable domain, rest sourced from reference TRBV11-2 and TRBJ2-1, is EAGVAQSPRYKIIEKRQSVAFWCNPISGHATLYWYQQILGQGPKLLIQFQNNGVVDDSQLPKDRFSAERLKGVDSTLKIQPAKLEDSAVYLCASSLITEQFFGPGTRLTVL.

The chain has TRBV5-1 and TRBJ1-4, with 10 bases that match TRBD1. The CDR3 contains 15 residues. V lost 0 bases to trimming and J lost 8 bases; unmatched junction nucleotides: 4. Germline loops: CDR1 SGHRS, CDR2 YFSETQ. This CDR3 reads CASSLGDRGREKLFF. CDR3 bases: TGCGCCAGCAGCTTGGGGGACAGGGGACGGGAAAAACTGTTTTTT.

V is TRBV9 and J is TRBJ2-2, with D perhaps given as TRBD1 or TRBD2 (6 bases each). Germline CDR1 is SGDLS and CDR2 is YYNGEE. V dropped 2 bases and J dropped 0 bases, with 11 bases sitting between them. CDR3 size: 16 residues. The CDR3 loop reads CASSVGGLANTGELFF. The CDR3 DNA reads as TGTGCCAGCAGCGTGGGGGGCCTGGCGAACACCGGGGAGCTGTTTTTT.

This clonotype has a count of ten or more. The chain carries TRBV5-6 and TRBJ2-5; D is uncertain. V lost 5 bases to trimming and J lost 5 bases, with 10 bases between them. The CDR3 is made up of 12 amino acids. Looked up from germline, CDR1 is SGHDT and CDR2 is YYEEEE. The CDR3 reads CASRLVGETQYF. CDR3 DNA sequence: TGTGCCAGCAGACTGGTAGGGGAGACCCAGTACTTC.

This clonotype was recorded a few times. This chain uses TRBV5-1 with TRBJ2-1; 9 bases are a match to TRBD1. V lost 3 bases to trimming and J lost 5 bases; unmatched junction nucleotides: 6. The CDR3 totals 15 residues. Germline-derived CDR1 and CDR2 are SGHRS and YFSETQ. The CDR3 here is CASSSGTGSHNEQFF. The CDR3 DNA reads TGCGCCAGCAGCTCTGGGACAGGGTCGCACAATGAGCAGTTCTTC.

J is TRBJ1-2 and V is TRBV27; 7 bases are a match to TRBD1. Per germline, CDR1 MNHEY and CDR2 SMNVEV (reference sequence). With V trimmed by 5 bases and J by 8 bases, 17 bases remained unmatched. The CDR3 runs 16 residues. CDR3 DNA: TGTGCCAGCAGTGTATACACCGGGACAGATTTCGGGGGCTACACCTTC. The encoded protein is CASSVYTGTDFGGYTF.

There are many counts of this clonotype. The chain carries TRBV11-2 and TRBJ1-5; D is uncertain. V lost 4 bases and J 4 bases, leaving 8 bases between the germline ends. The CDR3 contains 13 residues. Germline loops: CDR1 SGHAT, CDR2 FQNNGV. As DNA, the CDR3 is TGTGCCAGCAGCTGGACCCAGAATCAGCCCCAGCATTTT. This gives the protein CASSWTQNQPQHF.

This clonotype was seen more than once but under ten times. The rearrangement joins TRBV20-1 to TRBJ1-3, with 12 bases identical to TRBD1. The CDR3 is 14 residues long. Germline V CDR1 and CDR2: DFQATT, SNEGSKA (reference sequence). V lost 4 bases, J lost 8 bases, and 6 bases stayed unmatched. The CDR3 bases are TGCAGTGCTACGCCGGGACAGGGGGCATACACCATATATTTT. Protein sequence: CSATPGQGAYTIYF.

The rearrangement joins TRBV7-3 to TRBJ1-5; no firm D call. This CDR3 region has 15 residues. Trimming removed 2 bases from V and 7 bases from J, with 15 bases in between. Germline lookup yields CDR1 SGHTA and CDR2 FQGTGA. The CDR3 sequence: CASSLYAGSGQPQHF. The CDR3 DNA follows: TGTGCCAGCAGCTTATACGCGGGCTCTGGGCAGCCCCAGCATTTT.